The sequence of this T cell receptor (beta chain) was determined in a study of spatial heterogeneity in lung cancer. Study-wide points: Ubiquitous, expanded tumor-derived TCRs were more frequently observed in blood at resection than at follow-up.

Trimming cost V 0 bases and J 4 bases, with 15 bases left between them. Germline loops: CDR1 LGHDT, CDR2 YNNKEL (reference sequence). The CDR3 runs 16 residues. About this clonotype itself: Its target is unknown.

As for time point: sample taken at primary tumor resection. TCRdb passed the 5' RACE reads through MiXCR, listing each CDR3 protein once. The sample lists some 83,000 distinct CDR3 sequences; about 7.8% were seen once. The specimen comprised PBMCs, sampled at surgery. This chain links TRBV3-1 with TRBJ1-1; D perhaps matches TRBD1 (5 bases). This TCR came from a male donor with early-stage non-small cell lung cancer. The chain's CDR3 is CASSQEGRGGTTEAFF. CDR3 nucleotides: TGTGCCAGCAGCCAAGAGGGTCGGGGAGGGACCACTGAAGCTTTCTTT.